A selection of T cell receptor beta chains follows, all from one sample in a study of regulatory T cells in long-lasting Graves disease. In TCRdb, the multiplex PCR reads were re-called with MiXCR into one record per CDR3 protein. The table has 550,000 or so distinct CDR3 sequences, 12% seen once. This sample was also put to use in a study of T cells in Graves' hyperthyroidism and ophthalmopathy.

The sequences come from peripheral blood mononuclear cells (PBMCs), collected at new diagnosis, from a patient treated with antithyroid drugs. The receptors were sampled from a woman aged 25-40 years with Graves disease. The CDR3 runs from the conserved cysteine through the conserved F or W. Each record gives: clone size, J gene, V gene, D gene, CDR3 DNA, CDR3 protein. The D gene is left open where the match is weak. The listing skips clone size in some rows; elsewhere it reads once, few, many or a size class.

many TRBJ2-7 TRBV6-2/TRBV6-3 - TGTGCCAGCAGTGAAGCGTACCCCAGTCTCGGCGAGCAGTACTTC CASSEAYPSLGEQYF
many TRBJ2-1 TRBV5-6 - TGTGCCAGCAGCCGAAGACGTGGGGATGAGCAGTTCTTC CASSRRRGDEQFF
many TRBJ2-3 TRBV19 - TGTGCCAGTAGTACGTCTTACGGCACAGATACGCAGTATTTT CASSTSYGTDTQYF
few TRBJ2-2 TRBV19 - TGTGCCAGTAGGATTACCGGGACAACAACGAACACCGGGGAGCTGTTTTTT CASRITGTTTNTGELFF
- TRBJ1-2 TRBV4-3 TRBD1 TGCGCCAGCAGCCACGCCGGGACAGGGAACAACTATGGCTACACCTTC CASSHAGTGNNYGYTF
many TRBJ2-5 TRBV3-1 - TGTGCCCCCCCCCCCGGTGCCCAAGAGACCCAGTACTTC CAPPPGAQETQYF
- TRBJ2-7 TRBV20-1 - TGCAGTGCTAGAGAGATCGGACATGGCCAGTACGAGCAGTACTTC CSAREIGHGQYEQYF
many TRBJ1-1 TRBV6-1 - TGTGCCGGAAGTGGACAGAGGAACACTGAAGCTTTCTTT CAGSGQRNTEAFF
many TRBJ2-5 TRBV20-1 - TGCAGTGCGACAGCGAGGGACGGGCGGGAGACCCAGTACTTC CSATARDGRETQYF
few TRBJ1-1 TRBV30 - TGTGCCTGGGGGTATAGATGGAACACTGAAGCTTTCTTT CAWGYRWNTEAFF
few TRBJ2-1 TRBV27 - TGTGCCAGCAGTTCATACGGCCATGAGCAGTTCTTC CASSSYGHEQFF
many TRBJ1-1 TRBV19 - TGTGCCAGTAGTATCCCGGACTGGGAAATGAACACTGAAGCTTTCTTT CASSIPDWEMNTEAFF
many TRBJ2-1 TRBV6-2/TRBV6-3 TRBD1 TGTGCCAGCTATGGGGGGTTAGCGGGACAGGGGTTTAATGAGCAGTTCTTC CASYGGLAGQGFNEQFF
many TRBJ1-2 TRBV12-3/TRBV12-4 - TGTGCCAGCAGCGCGGATGAAGATAACTATGGCTACACCTTC CASSADEDNYGYTF
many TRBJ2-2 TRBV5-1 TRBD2 TGCGCCAGCAGCACGGGACTAGCGGGCACCGGGGAGCTGTTTTTT CASSTGLAGTGELFF
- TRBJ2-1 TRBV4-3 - TGCGCCAGCAGCCAAGAGGTTAGCGGTCTGGACAATGAGCAGTTCTTC CASSQEVSGLDNEQFF
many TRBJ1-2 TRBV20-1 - TGCAGTGCTGGGGCGGGATCTTATGGCTACACCTTC CSAGAGSYGYTF
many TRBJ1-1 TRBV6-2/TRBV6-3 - TGTGCCAGCAGCGAGACAGGACTCATGAACACTGAAGCTTTCTTT CASSETGLMNTEAFF
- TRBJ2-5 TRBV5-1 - TGCGCCAGCAGCTTACACTTGGGGTCAAAGGGGACCCAGTACTTC CASSLHLGSKGTQYF
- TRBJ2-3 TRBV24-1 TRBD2 TGTGCCACCGGAGCGGGAGGAAGCCGGTATTTT CATGAGGSRYF
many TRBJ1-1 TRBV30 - TGTGCCTGGAGATGGAGGACAAAGATTAACACTGAAGCTTTCTTT CAWRWRTKINTEAFF
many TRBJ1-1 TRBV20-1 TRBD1 TGCAGTGCTAGAGCTGGGACAGGGAGAACTGAAGCTTTCTTT CSARAGTGRTEAFF
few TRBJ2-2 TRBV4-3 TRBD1 TGCGCCAGCAGCCAAGAGACAGGGCGCCACACCGGGGAGCTGTTTTTT CASSQETGRHTGELFF
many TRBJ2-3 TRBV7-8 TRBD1 TGTGCCAGCAGCCCGGGACAGGTACCAGATACGCAGTATTTT CASSPGQVPDTQYF
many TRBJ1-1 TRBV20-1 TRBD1 TGCAGTGCGACTACCCCCGGGACAGTAGCTGAAGCTTTCTTT CSATTPGTVAEAFF
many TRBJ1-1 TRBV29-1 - TGCAGCGTGGCACTGGGGAGGGCAGGGAAAGCTTTCTTT CSVALGRAGKAFF
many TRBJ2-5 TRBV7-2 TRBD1 TGTGCCAGCAGCTTAGGGGACAGGTACCTAGCGGAGACCCAGTACTTC CASSLGDRYLAETQYF
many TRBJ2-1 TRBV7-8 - TGTGCCAGCAGCTTATCTTTAGGCCATTACAATGAGCAGTTCTTC CASSLSLGHYNEQFF